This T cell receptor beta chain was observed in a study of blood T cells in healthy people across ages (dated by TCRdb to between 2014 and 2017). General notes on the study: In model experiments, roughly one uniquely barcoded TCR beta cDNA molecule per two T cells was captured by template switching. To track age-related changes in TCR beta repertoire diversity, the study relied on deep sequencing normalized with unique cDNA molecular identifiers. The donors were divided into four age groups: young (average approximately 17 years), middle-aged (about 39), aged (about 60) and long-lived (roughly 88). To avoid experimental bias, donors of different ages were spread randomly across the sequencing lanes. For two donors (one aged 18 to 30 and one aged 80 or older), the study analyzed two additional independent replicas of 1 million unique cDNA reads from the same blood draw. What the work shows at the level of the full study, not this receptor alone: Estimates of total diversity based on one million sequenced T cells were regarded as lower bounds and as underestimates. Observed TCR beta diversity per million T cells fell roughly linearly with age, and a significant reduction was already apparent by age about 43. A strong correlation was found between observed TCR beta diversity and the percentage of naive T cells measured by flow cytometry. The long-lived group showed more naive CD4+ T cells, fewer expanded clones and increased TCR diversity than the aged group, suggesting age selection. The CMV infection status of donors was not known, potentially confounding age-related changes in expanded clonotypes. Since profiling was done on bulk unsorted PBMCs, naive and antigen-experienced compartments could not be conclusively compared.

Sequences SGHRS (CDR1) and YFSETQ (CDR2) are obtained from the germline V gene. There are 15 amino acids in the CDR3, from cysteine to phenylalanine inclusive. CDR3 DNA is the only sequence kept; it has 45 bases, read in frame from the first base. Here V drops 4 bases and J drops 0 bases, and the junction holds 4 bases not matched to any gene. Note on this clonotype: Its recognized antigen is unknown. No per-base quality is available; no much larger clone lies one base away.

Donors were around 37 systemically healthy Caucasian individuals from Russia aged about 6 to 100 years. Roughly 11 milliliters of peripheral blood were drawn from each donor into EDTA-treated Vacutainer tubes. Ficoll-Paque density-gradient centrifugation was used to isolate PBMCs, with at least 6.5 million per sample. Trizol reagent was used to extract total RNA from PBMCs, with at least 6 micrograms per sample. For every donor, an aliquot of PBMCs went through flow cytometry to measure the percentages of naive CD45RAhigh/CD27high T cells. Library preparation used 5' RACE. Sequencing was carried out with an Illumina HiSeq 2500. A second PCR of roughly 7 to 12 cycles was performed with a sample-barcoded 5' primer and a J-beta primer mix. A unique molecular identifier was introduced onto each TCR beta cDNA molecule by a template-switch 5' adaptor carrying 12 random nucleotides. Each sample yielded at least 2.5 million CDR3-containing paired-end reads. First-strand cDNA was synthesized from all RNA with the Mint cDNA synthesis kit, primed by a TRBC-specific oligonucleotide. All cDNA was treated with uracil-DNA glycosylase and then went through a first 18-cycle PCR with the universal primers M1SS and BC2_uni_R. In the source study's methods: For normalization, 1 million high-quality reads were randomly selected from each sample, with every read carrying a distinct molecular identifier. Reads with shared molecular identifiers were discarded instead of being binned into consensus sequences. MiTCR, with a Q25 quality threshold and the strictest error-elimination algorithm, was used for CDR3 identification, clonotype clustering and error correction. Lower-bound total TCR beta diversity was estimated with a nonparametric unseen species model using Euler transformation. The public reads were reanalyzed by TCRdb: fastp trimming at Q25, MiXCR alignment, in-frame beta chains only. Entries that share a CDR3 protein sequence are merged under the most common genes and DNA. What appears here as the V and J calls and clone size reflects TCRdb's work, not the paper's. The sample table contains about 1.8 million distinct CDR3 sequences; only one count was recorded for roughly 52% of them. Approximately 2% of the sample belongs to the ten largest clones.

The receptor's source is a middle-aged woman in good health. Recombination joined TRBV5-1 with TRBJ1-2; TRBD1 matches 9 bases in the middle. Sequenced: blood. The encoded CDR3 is CASSVTGGTNYGYTF. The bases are TGCGCCAGCAGCGTTACAGGGGGCACTAACTATGGCTACACCTTC.